Listed below are T cell receptor beta chains from one sample, sequenced in a study of response to subunit inactivated influenza vaccine. TCRdb passed the RT-PCR reads through MiXCR, listing each CDR3 protein once. The sample records approximately 480,000 distinct CDR3 sequences, roughly 9.7% being singletons. The sequencing used PBMCs from blood, collected more than 35 days after vaccination. The receptor source for this set is a man aged 45-65 years who received an inactivated influenza vaccine. Both conserved end residues are part of each CDR3. D genes are given only for firm matches. Some rows mark clone size as missing; the rest say once, few, many or name a class of expanded clone.

len	v_gene	j_gene	abundance	d_gene	CDR3nt	CDR3aa
15	TRBV6-1	TRBJ2-7	many	TRBD1	TGTGCCAGCAGGAGGGGGCCTGGTCAATCCTACGAGCAGTACTTC	CASRRGPGQSYEQYF
16	TRBV29-1	TRBJ1-2	many	TRBD1	TGCAGCGTTGAAGACTACGGACAGGGGGCGCGAAAGGGCTACACCTTC	CSVEDYGQGARKGYTF
13	TRBV12-3/TRBV12-4	TRBJ1-2	many	NA	TGTGCCAGCAGTTTCAGGGTTAACTATGGCTACACCTTC	CASSFRVNYGYTF
13	TRBV5-1	TRBJ2-5	many	NA	TGCGCCAGCAGCTTGGGGGTTCAAGAGACCCAGTACTTC	CASSLGVQETQYF
15	TRBV9	TRBJ2-7	NA	NA	TGTGCCAGCAGCGTAGGAGGCGGCCGTAATTACGAGCAGTACTTC	CASSVGGGRNYEQYF
18	TRBV9	TRBJ2-1	NA	TRBD2	TGTGCCAGCAGCGTAGGTCTAGCGGGATATGGGGCCTACAATGAGCAGTTCTTC	CASSVGLAGYGAYNEQFF
13	TRBV20-1	TRBJ2-5	few	NA	TGCAGTGCTCGAGGGCCAGAGGGAGAGACCCAGTACTTC	CSARGPEGETQYF
17	TRBV10-3	TRBJ2-3	many	TRBD2	TGTGCCATCAGCGGGACTAGCGGGATTGGGGGCACAGATACGCAGTATTTT	CAISGTSGIGGTDTQYF
15	TRBV28	TRBJ2-7	NA	NA	TGTGCCAGCAGTTCCGCGGCCCTTGAGGGCTACGAGCAGTACTTC	CASSSAALEGYEQYF
15	TRBV28	TRBJ1-1	NA	TRBD1	TGTGCCAGCAGCCGGACAGGGAGTGAGAACACTGAAGCTTTCTTT	CASSRTGSENTEAFF
15	TRBV28	TRBJ2-3	NA	NA	TGTGCCAGCAGTTTCGGTAGCGAGAGCACAGATACGCAGTATTTT	CASSFGSESTDTQYF
14	TRBV5-5	TRBJ1-2	NA	TRBD1	TGTGCCAGCAGCCATCCGACAGGGGTCTACGGCTACACCTTC	CASSHPTGVYGYTF
17	TRBV9	TRBJ2-7	NA	NA	TGTGCCAGCAGTCCCCGTGTCGGGACGGCAAGCTCCTACGAGCAGTACTTC	CASSPRVGTASSYEQYF
12	TRBV19	TRBJ1-1	NA	NA	TGTGCCAGTGGACGGACGAACACTGAAGCTTTCTTT	CASGRTNTEAFF
14	TRBV6-2/TRBV6-3	TRBJ2-3	few	TRBD1	TGTGCCAGCAGAACCACAGGGGGCAGCGATACGCAGTATTTT	CASRTTGGSDTQYF
15	TRBV16	TRBJ2-5	few	NA	TGTGCCAGCAGCCCCTTGAGGGGGGCACAAGAGACCCAGTACTTC	CASSPLRGAQETQYF
16	TRBV7-9	TRBJ2-7	few	TRBD2	TGTGCCAGCAGCTTAGGGGCTAGCGGTACCTCCTACGAGCAGTACTTC	CASSLGASGTSYEQYF
15	TRBV12-3/TRBV12-4	TRBJ2-1	many	TRBD2	TGTGCCAGCAGTCCTAGCGGGGGGGCCGTTAGTGAGCAGTTCTTC	CASSPSGGAVSEQFF
17	TRBV11-2	TRBJ2-1	NA	NA	TGTGCCAGCAGCTTCCCACGGGCGGGGAGCTCCTACAATGAGCAGTTCTTC	CASSFPRAGSSYNEQFF
13	TRBV29-1	TRBJ2-7	many	TRBD2	TGCAGCGTTCAAAAGACTGGACTAGGCGAGCAGTACTTC	CSVQKTGLGEQYF
19	TRBV18	TRBJ2-1	NA	TRBD2	TGTGCCAGCTCACCACTGGGACTAGCGGGGGTCTTTGGGAACAATGAGCAGTTCTTC	CASSPLGLAGVFGNNEQFF
11	TRBV7-9	TRBJ2-7	few	NA	TGTGCCAGTGGAGGGGCCCACGAGCAGTACTTC	CASGGAHEQYF
13	TRBV5-1	TRBJ2-3	NA	NA	TGCGCCAGCAGCTTGGACATGGTAGATACGCAGTATTTT	CASSLDMVDTQYF
16	TRBV5-6	TRBJ2-1	many	TRBD2	TGTGCCAGCAGCTTGGTGGGCGGGAGGGCCCTCGATGAGCAGTTCTTC	CASSLVGGRALDEQFF
14	TRBV15	TRBJ2-2	few	NA	TGTGCCACCAGCAGAGAAGGGACCACCGGGGAGCTGTTTTTT	CATSREGTTGELFF
17	TRBV20-1	TRBJ2-1	NA	TRBD2	TGCAGTGCTAGCGGGCTAGCGGGAGAGCTCTCCTACAATGAGCAGTTCTTC	CSASGLAGELSYNEQFF
14	TRBV20-1	TRBJ1-5	NA	NA	TGCAGTGCTAGATGGGGGGGCGCCGATCAGCCCCAGCATTTT	CSARWGGADQPQHF
14	TRBV5-4	TRBJ1-4	few	TRBD1	TGTGCCAGCAGCCGGGACAGGGGGTCTGAAAAACTGTTTTTT	CASSRDRGSEKLFF
14	TRBV12-3/TRBV12-4	TRBJ2-3	NA	NA	TGTGCCAGCAGTTTCGGGTTAGGGACAGATACGCAGTATTTT	CASSFGLGTDTQYF
16	TRBV4-2	TRBJ2-7	NA	NA	TGTGCCAGCAGCCAAGCCACCCGCAGGGGAACCTACGAGCAGTACTTC	CASSQATRRGTYEQYF
13	TRBV28	TRBJ2-3	few	NA	TGTGCCAGCAGTCCAGGGGCCCCAGATACGCAGTATTTT	CASSPGAPDTQYF
13	TRBV5-1	TRBJ2-5	NA	NA	TGCGCCAGCAGCTGGGTACTTCAAGAGACCCAGTACTTC	CASSWVLQETQYF
14	TRBV5-6	TRBJ2-4	few	NA	TGTGCCAGCAGCTTGGTTGAGGTCGGGAACATTCAGTACTTC	CASSLVEVGNIQYF
15	TRBV28	TRBJ2-1	few	NA	TGTGCCAGCGACGAGGGGGAGAGCTCCTACAATGAGCAGTTCTTC	CASDEGESSYNEQFF
16	TRBV7-2	TRBJ2-4	NA	NA	TGTGCCAGCAGCCCTGGGGGGGGCAGGATATTAAACATTCAGTACTTC	CASSPGGGRILNIQYF
18	TRBV10-3	TRBJ2-6	few	TRBD1	TGTGCCATCAGGGGTCAGGGGGCTCCCTACTCTGGGGCCAACGTCCTGACTTTC	CAIRGQGAPYSGANVLTF
15	TRBV6-5	TRBJ2-4	many	NA	TGTGCCAGCAGTTATCGAGGTGAAGCCAAAAACATTCAGTACTTC	CASSYRGEAKNIQYF
13	TRBV12-3/TRBV12-4	TRBJ1-4	few	NA	TGTGCCAGCAGTTTCAGACCTAATGAAAAACTGTTTTTT	CASSFRPNEKLFF
16	TRBV24-1	TRBJ1-2	NA	NA	TGTGCCACCAGTGATTTTGGCAGGGGTACGGTCTATGGCTACACCTTC	CATSDFGRGTVYGYTF
15	TRBV11-2	TRBJ2-1	NA	NA	TGTGCCAGCAGCTTAGATATAGGGTTTGGGGGTGAGCAGTTCTTC	CASSLDIGFGGEQFF